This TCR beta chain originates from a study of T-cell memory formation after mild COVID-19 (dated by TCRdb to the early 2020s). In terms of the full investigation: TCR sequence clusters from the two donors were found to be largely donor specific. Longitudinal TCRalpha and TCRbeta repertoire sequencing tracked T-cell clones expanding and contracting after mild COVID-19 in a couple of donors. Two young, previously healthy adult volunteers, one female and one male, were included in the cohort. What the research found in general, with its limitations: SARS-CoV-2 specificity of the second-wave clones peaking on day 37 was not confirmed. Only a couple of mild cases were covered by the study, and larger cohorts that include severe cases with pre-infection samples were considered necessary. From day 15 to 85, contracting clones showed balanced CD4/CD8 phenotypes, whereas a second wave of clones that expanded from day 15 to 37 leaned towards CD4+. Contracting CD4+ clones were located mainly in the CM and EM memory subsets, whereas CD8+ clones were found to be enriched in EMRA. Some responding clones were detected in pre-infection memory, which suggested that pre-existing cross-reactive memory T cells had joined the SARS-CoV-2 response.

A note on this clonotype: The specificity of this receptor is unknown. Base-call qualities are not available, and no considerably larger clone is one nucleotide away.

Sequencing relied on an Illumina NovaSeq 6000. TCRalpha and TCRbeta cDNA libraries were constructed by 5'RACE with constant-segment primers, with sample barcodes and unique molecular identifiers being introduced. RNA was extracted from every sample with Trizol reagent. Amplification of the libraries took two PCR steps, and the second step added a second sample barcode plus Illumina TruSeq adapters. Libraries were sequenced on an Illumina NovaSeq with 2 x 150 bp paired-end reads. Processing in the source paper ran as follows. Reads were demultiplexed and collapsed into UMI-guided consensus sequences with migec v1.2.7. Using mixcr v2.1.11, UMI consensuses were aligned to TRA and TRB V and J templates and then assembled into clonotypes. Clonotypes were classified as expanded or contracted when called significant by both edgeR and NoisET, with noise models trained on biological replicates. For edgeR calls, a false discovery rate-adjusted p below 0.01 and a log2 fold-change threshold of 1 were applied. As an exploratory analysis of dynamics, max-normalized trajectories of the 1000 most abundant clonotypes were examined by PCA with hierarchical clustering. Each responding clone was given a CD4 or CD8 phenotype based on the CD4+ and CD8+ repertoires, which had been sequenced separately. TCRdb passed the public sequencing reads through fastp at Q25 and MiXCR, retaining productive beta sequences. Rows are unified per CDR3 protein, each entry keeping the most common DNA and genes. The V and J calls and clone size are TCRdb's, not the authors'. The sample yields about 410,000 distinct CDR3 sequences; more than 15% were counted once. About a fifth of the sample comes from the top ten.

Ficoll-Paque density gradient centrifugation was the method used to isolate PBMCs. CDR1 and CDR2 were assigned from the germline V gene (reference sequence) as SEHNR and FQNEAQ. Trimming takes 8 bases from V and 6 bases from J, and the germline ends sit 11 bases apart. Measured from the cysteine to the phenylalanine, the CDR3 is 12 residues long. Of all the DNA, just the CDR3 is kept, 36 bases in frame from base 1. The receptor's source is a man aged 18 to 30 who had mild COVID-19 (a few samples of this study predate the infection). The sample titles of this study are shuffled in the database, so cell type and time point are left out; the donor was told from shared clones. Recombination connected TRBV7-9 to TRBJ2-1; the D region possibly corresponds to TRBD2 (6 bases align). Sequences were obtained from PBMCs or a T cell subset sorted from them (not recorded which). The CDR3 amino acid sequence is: CASGQGGNEQFF. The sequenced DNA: TGTGCCAGCGGCCAGGGAGGCAATGAGCAGTTCTTC.